What follows are 29 T cell receptor beta chains derived from one specimen sequenced in a study of Ad26.COV2.S vaccination and SARS-CoV-2 variants. Method: immunoSEQ multiplex PCR; TCRdb's copy keeps in-frame clones and lacks some. The sample holds some 400,000 clones; about 89% are singletons and the top ten take about 1.9%. Stated treatment: around 19 received Ad26.COV2.S at low or high dose, single or two shots; several received placebo; per-sample allocation not given. Collection of the samples took place on day 63 after the first injection of vaccine or placebo. Sequenced here: peripheral blood, sampled in a trial of Ad26.COV2.S vaccine versus placebo. These receptor sequences come from a person between 18 and 59 years old who received the Ad26.COV2.S COVID-19 vaccine or a placebo.

The chain is built from TRBV5-1 and TRBJ1-1; the match to TRBD1 covers 7 bases. Losses at the gene ends were 4 bases for V and 2 bases for J; bases not matched to a gene: 8. Germline CDR1 reads SGHRS; CDR2 reads YFSETQ. The CDR3 loop spans 15 amino acids. The CDR3 nucleotides are TGCGCCAGCAGCCTCCGGGGGACAGCTAACACTGAAGCTTTCTTT. Its translation is CASSLRGTANTEAFF.

The chain is built from TRBV9 and TRBJ2-3; maybe TRBD2 (5 bases). Germline values: CDR1 SGDLS, CDR2 YYNGEE. Trimming pared 0 bases from V and 2 bases from J, leaving 16 bases between. CDR3 size: 17 residues. The CDR3, as DNA: TGTGCCAGCAGCGTAGAAGGAGCGGCGACCTACACAGATACGCAGTATTTT. Amino acid sequence: CASSVEGAATYTDTQYF.

The V gene is TRBV27, the J gene TRBJ1-1; the match to TRBD1 covers 8 bases. This CDR3 is built from 15 residues. The V segment lost 4 bases and the J segment 3 bases; nucleotides outside the gene matches: 7. CDR1 is MNHEY, CDR2 SMNVEV, per germline (reference sequence). CDR3 bases: TGTGCCAGCAGTTCCGTCGACAGGGGAGACACTGAAGCTTTCTTT. This gives the protein CASSSVDRGDTEAFF.

The chain is built from TRBV19 and TRBJ2-7; the match to TRBD2 covers 14 bases. The CDR3 covers 17 residues. V was clipped by 3 bases and J by 4 bases; unmatched bases: 8. CDR1 and CDR2 (germline): LNHDA, SQIVND (reference sequence). CDR3 bases: TGTGCCAGTAGTATCAAGACTAGCGGGAGGGCCGGGTACGAGCAGTACTTC. It encodes CASSIKTSGRAGYEQYF.

This CDR3 is CASSTSGLAASTDTQYF. The CDR3 DNA is TGTGCCAGCAGTACATCCGGACTAGCGGCTAGCACAGATACGCAGTATTTT. The J gene is TRBJ2-3, the V gene TRBV28; TRBD2 matches at 10 bases. J gave up 0 bases and V 5 bases, and 8 bases lay outside the gene matches. The CDR3 runs to 17 residues. Germline CDR1 MDHEN, CDR2 SYDVKM.

This chain uses TRBV25-1 with TRBJ1-4, with D possibly matching TRBD1 (6 bases). Trimming pared 2 bases from V and 3 bases from J, leaving 10 bases between. Per germline, CDR1 MGHDK and CDR2 SYGVNS. This CDR3 region has 15 residues. DNA of the CDR3: TGTGCCAGCAGTGAAAGGGGGTCGGCTAATGAAAAACTGTTTTTT. It yields the protein CASSERGSANEKLFF.

The chain combines TRBV19 with TRBJ2-3; unclear D gene. The germline V gene has CDR1 LNHDA and CDR2 SQIVND (reference sequence). The V and J ends lost 6 bases and 3 bases respectively, with 4 bases between them. The CDR3 consists of 11 residues. DNA of the CDR3: TGTGCCAGTAGCCAAACAGATACGCAGTATTTT. Its protein is CASSQTDTQYF.

V and J are TRBV9 and TRBJ2-7; D unresolved. V was shortened by 4 bases and J by 4 bases, with 9 bases between the two germline ends. There are 12 residues in the CDR3. Germline CDR1 reads SGDLS; CDR2 reads YYNGEE. The CDR3 reads CASSPDGYEQYF. The CDR3 bases are TGTGCCAGCAGCCCAGACGGTTACGAGCAGTACTTC.

The chain combines TRBV6-2 or TRBV6-3 with TRBJ2-5, with TRBD2 as a possible D gene (7 bases). The V and J ends lost 5 bases and 6 bases respectively, with 19 bases between them. The germline gives CDR1 MNHEY, CDR2 SVGEGT. The CDR3 consists of 15 residues. The CDR3 DNA reads TGTGCCAGCAGTCCCGGACACGGGGGGCTGAAGACCCAGTACTTC. This gives the protein CASSPGHGGLKTQYF.

The chain uses TRBV6-1 and TRBJ2-1; D ambiguous. The CDR3 extends over 12 amino acids. The V and J ends lost 5 bases and 5 bases respectively, with 7 bases between them. CDR1 and CDR2 from the germline V gene are MNHNS and SASEGT. The CDR3 reads CASSYRDNEQFF. CDR3 nucleotides: TGTGCCAGCAGTTATAGGGACAATGAGCAGTTCTTC.

The gene calls are TRBV5-4 and TRBJ2-1, with 8 bases matching TRBD2. The trim removed 1 base at V and 10 bases at J, leaving 7 bases unmatched. CDR3 size: 14 residues. Per the germline V gene, CDR1 is SGHNT and CDR2 is YYREEE (reference sequence). The CDR3, as DNA: TGTGCCAGCAGCTTGAGAGGACTAGCAGAAGAGCAGTTCTTC. It is translated as CASSLRGLAEEQFF. Based on the CDR3 plus reference TRBV5-4 and TRBJ2-1, the full variable domain is ETGVTQSPTHLIKTRGQQVTLRCSSQSGHNTVSWYQQALGQGPQFIFQYYREEENGRGNFPPRFSGLQFPNYSSELNVNALELDDSALYLCASSLRGLAEEQFFGPGTRLTVL.

This clone was counted between two and nine times. The gene calls are TRBV29-1 and TRBJ2-5, with 9 bases aligning to TRBD2. Unmatched junction bases numbered 11, after V lost 4 bases and J lost 5 bases. The CDR3 has 15 residues. CDR1 SQVTM and CDR2 ANQGSEA come from the germline V gene. In nucleotides, the CDR3 is TGCAGCGTTGGATTGGCTAGCGGGATATTGGAGACCCAGTACTTC. Translation gives CSVGLASGILETQYF.

In its sample, this clone was seen once. V gene TRBV5-4 combines with J gene TRBJ2-3; 8 positions match TRBD2. The trim removed 6 bases at V and 3 bases at J, leaving 6 bases unmatched. Germline loops: CDR1 SGHNT, CDR2 YYREEE (reference sequence). This CDR3 spans 14 amino acids. Written as DNA, the CDR3 is TGTGCCAGCAAGCTAGCGGGCCTTACAGATACGCAGTATTTT. This gives the protein CASKLAGLTDTQYF. The variable domain in full, completed from reference TRBV5-4 and TRBJ2-3, reads ETGVTQSPTHLIKTRGQQVTLRCSSQSGHNTVSWYQQALGQGPQFIFQYYREEENGRGNFPPRFSGLQFPNYSSELNVNALELDDSALYLCASKLAGLTDTQYFGPGTRLTVL.

V and J are TRBV28 and TRBJ2-2; D ambiguous. The CDR3 has 12 amino acids. Trimming removed 8 bases at V and 5 bases at J, with 9 bases between. The germline V gene encodes CDR1 MDHEN and CDR2 SYDVKM. The CDR3 here is CASGDVTGELFF. CDR3 sequence (DNA): TGTGCCAGCGGTGACGTGACCGGGGAGCTGTTTTTT.

This clone was seen a few times. The chain is built from TRBV24-1 and TRBJ1-1; no reliable D call. With 1 base removed from V and 5 bases from J, the gap between germline ends came to 4 bases. This CDR3 spans 12 amino acids. CDR1 is KGHDR and CDR2 is SFDVKD in the germline V gene. Here the CDR3 DNA reads TGTGCCACCAGTGATTTAGGGACTGAAGCTTTCTTT. Encoded protein: CATSDLGTEAFF.

The chain couples TRBV28 to TRBJ2-5, with 10 positions matching TRBD1. V lost 2 bases and J lost 6; bases outside the gene matches: 6. The CDR3 runs to 15 residues. Per the germline V gene, CDR1 is MDHEN and CDR2 is SYDVKM. CDR3 loop: CASSLGGQGTKTQYF. The CDR3 DNA is TGTGCCAGCAGTTTAGGGGGACAGGGGACGAAGACCCAGTACTTC.

DNA for the CDR3: TGTGCCAGCTCACCACCGCGGGGGCGTTCCCAAGAGACCCAGTACTTC. Protein sequence: CASSPPRGRSQETQYF. The chain couples TRBV18 to TRBJ2-5; TRBD2 might be the D (7 bases). CDR3 length: 16 amino acids. Germline loops: CDR1 KGHSH, CDR2 LQKENI. The germline V and J ends were trimmed by 0 bases and 1 base, with 12 bases remaining between them.

This clone turned up a few times. This chain joins TRBV21-1 and TRBJ1-1. TRBV21-1 constitutes a pseudogene. This CDR3 contains 19 residues. The CDR3 DNA sequence: TGTGCCAGCAGCAAAGATGCGGCAGACTCTTTTAATCTCTACACTGAAGCTTTCTTT. Its protein product is CASSKDAADSFNLYTEAFF.

The V call is TRBV2, the J call TRBJ2-1; 9 bases align to TRBD2. The CDR3 is 15 residues long. Germline V CDR1 and CDR2: SNHLY, FYNNEI. Losses at the gene ends were 7 bases for V and 1 base for J; bases not matched to a gene: 5. The CDR3 DNA follows: TGTGCCAGCACTCAGCGGGAGGTGTCCTACAATGAGCAGTTCTTC. Its translation is CASTQREVSYNEQFF. The whole variable domain, filled in from reference TRBV2 and TRBJ2-1, reads EPEVTQTPSHQVTQMGQEVILRCVPISNHLYFYWYRQILGQKVEFLVSFYNNEISEKSEIFDDQFSVERPDGSNFTLKIRSTKLEDSAMYFCASTQREVSYNEQFFGPGTRLTVL.

The chain recombines TRBV6-1 with TRBJ2-7, with 9 positions matching TRBD2. CDR3 size: 16 residues. The V gene end was trimmed by 4 bases and the J gene end by 2 bases; junction bases not matched to a gene: 9. The germline V gene has CDR1 MNHNS and CDR2 SASEGT. CDR3 sequence reads: CASSARAGGTPYEQYF. The CDR3 DNA reads TGTGCCAGCAGTGCCCGAGCGGGAGGAACACCCTACGAGCAGTACTTC.

CDR3 sequence reads: CASSLGLSGRPSTDTQYF. The CDR3 bases are TGTGCCAGCAGCTTAGGTCTTAGCGGGAGGCCCAGCACAGATACGCAGTATTTT. This chain uses TRBV7-9 with TRBJ2-3; 10 bases are shared with TRBD2. CDR3 length: 18 residues. Trimming removed 1 base from V and 0 bases from J; junction bases left unmatched: 7. The germline gives CDR1 SEHNR, CDR2 FQNEAQ (reference sequence).

V is TRBV28 and J is TRBJ1-3; 9 positions match TRBD1. CDR1 is MDHEN and CDR2 is SYDVKM in the germline V gene. This CDR3 region has 15 residues. Losses at the gene ends were 5 bases for V and 2 bases for J; bases not matched to a gene: 4. The CDR3 DNA sequence: TGTGCCAGCAGTACACAGGGGGCCACTGGAAACACCATATATTTT. Translating it yields CASSTQGATGNTIYF.

The rearrangement links TRBV4-3 to TRBJ1-6, with D unresolved. CDR3 length: 13 amino acids. V was cut by 0 bases and J by 9 bases, with 6 bases left in between. CDR1 and CDR2 from the germline V gene are LGHNA and YSLEER. Here the CDR3 DNA reads TGCGCCAGCAGCCAAGATGGTGGTTCACCCCTCCACTTT. Its protein is CASSQDGGSPLHF.

The rearrangement uses TRBV5-1 and TRBJ2-2; TRBD2 matches at 15 bases. This CDR3 has 17 residues. After removal of 3 bases from V and 6 bases from J, the junction contained 6 bases not matched to a gene. The V gene's germline CDR1 is SGHRS and CDR2 YFSETQ. The CDR3: CASSWTSGRAAPGELFF. The CDR3 DNA reads TGCGCCAGCAGCTGGACTAGCGGGAGGGCCGCCCCCGGGGAGCTGTTTTTT.

DNA for the CDR3: TGTGCCAGCAGTTATGGGGAAGGGCAGCCCCAGCATTTT. Amino acids: CASSYGEGQPQHF. V and J are TRBV6-6 and TRBJ1-5; D is unclear. The CDR3 covers 13 residues. The germline gives CDR1 MNHNY, CDR2 SVGAGI (reference sequence). Trimming removed 3 bases from V and 7 bases from J, with 10 bases in between.

V is TRBV30 and J is TRBJ2-4, with a tentative D call TRBD2 (6 bases). The CDR3 totals 13 residues. V dropped 2 bases and J dropped 8 bases, with 13 bases sitting between them. In germline, CDR1 is GTSNPN, CDR2 SVGIG (reference sequence). DNA for the CDR3: TGTGCCTGGAGTCCCGGGAGTTTGGACATTCAGTACTTC. This sequence encodes CAWSPGSLDIQYF.

The CDR3 reads CASSIYQNTGELFF. CDR3 nucleotides: TGTGCCAGTAGTATCTACCAGAACACCGGGGAGCTGTTTTTT. This rearrangement joins TRBV19 to TRBJ2-2; the D is unclear. V was trimmed by 3 bases and J by 1 base, leaving 6 bases between them. The CDR3 has 14 amino acids. CDR1 and CDR2 from the germline V gene are LNHDA and SQIVND (reference sequence).

This clone came up once. The chain uses TRBV27 and TRBJ2-3, with 14 bases aligning to TRBD2. Germline CDR1 reads MNHEY; CDR2 reads SMNVEV (reference sequence). The CDR3 runs 17 residues. The J segment lost 2 bases and the V segment lost 3 bases, leaving 4 bases of the junction unmatched. The chain's CDR3 is CASSLWTSGGITDTQYF. DNA for the CDR3: TGTGCCAGCAGTTTGTGGACTAGCGGGGGGATCACAGATACGCAGTATTTT.

J is TRBJ1-3 and V is TRBV5-1; weak D call: TRBD1 (5 bases). Germline V gene data show CDR1 as SGHRS and CDR2 as YFSETQ. V lost 4 bases to trimming and J lost 3 bases, with 20 bases between them. This CDR3 is built from 17 residues. The CDR3 sequence is CASSNSGGANDGNTIYF. DNA of the CDR3: TGCGCCAGCAGCAACTCTGGGGGAGCTAACGATGGAAACACCATATATTTT.